The rows below give T cell receptor beta chains drawn from one sample of a study of blood T cell repertoires in COVID-19. Profiling relied on immunoSEQ multiplex PCR, and the TCRdb table lists in-frame clones only, not all of them. The repertoire has around 290,000 clones, roughly nine tenths of them found once; the top ten carry around 2%. Source material: peripheral blood. The receptors derive from a woman younger than 45 with COVID-19, enrolled during active disease. Each CDR3 is given with its conserved first and last residue. The D gene is left open where the match is weak. Size is omitted from some rows. Given values are once, few, many or a class for expanded clones.

J,D,size,V,CDR3,DNA
TRBJ1-1,NA,NA,TRBV3-1/TRBV3-2,CASRGRNTEAFF,TGTGCCAGCAGAGGGAGGAACACTGAAGCTTTCTTT
TRBJ2-4,TRBD2,NA,TRBV7-2,CASSPRLAGDRYF,TGTGCCAGCAGCCCCCGACTAGCGGGAGATCGGTACTTC
TRBJ2-7,TRBD2,NA,TRBV4-1,CASSQGLAGGSEYEQYF,TGCGCCAGCAGCCAAGGACTAGCGGGAGGATCGGAGTACGAGCAGTACTTC
TRBJ1-4,TRBD1,NA,TRBV10-3,CAISDPRDREDEKLFF,TGTGCCATCAGTGACCCCCGGGACAGGGAAGATGAAAAACTGTTTTTT
TRBJ1-1,NA,NA,TRBV7-9,CASSSGGTEAFF,TGTGCCAGCAGCTCGGGGGGAACTGAAGCTTTCTTT
TRBJ1-3,NA,once,TRBV3-1/TRBV3-2,CASSQATSGNTIYF,TGTGCCAGCAGCCAAGCTACCTCTGGAAACACCATATATTTT
TRBJ1-1,NA,once,TRBV5-5,CASSFVNTEAFF,TGTGCCAGCAGCTTCGTGAACACTGAAGCTTTCTTT
TRBJ1-2,NA,NA,TRBV19,CASSISQGNYGYTF,TGTGCCAGTAGTATCTCCCAGGGAAACTATGGCTACACCTTC
TRBJ2-4,NA,once,TRBV28,CASSFRGPKNIQYF,TGTGCCAGCAGTTTTCGGGGTCCCAAAAACATTCAGTACTTC
TRBJ1-1,NA,NA,TRBV6-5,CASRGGNTEAFF,TGTGCCAGCAGAGGGGGGAACACTGAAGCTTTCTTT
TRBJ1-1,TRBD1,NA,TRBV18,CASSSTGVKDTEAFF,TGTGCCAGCTCATCGACAGGGGTGAAGGACACTGAAGCTTTCTTT
TRBJ1-4,NA,NA,TRBV5-1,CASQDSINEKLFF,TGCGCCAGCCAGGACAGTATTAATGAAAAACTGTTTTTT
TRBJ1-4,NA,once,TRBV5-4,CASSSQGLTEKLFF,TGTGCCAGCAGCTCTCAGGGATTGACTGAAAAACTGTTTTTT
TRBJ1-2,TRBD1,once,TRBV10-3,CAISESTGPYGYTF,TGTGCCATCAGTGAGTCGACAGGGCCCTATGGCTACACCTTC
TRBJ2-2,TRBD2,once,TRBV6-6,CASSSLSGRGGELFF,TGTGCCAGCAGCAGCCTGAGCGGGAGAGGCGGGGAGCTGTTTTTT
TRBJ2-2,TRBD1,NA,TRBV5-1,CASSLDGQGAGELFF,TGCGCCAGCAGCCTGGACGGACAGGGAGCCGGGGAGCTGTTTTTT
TRBJ1-2,NA,NA,TRBV5-1,CASSSDFYGYTF,TGCGCCAGCAGCTCCGACTTCTATGGCTACACCTTC
TRBJ1-5,TRBD1,NA,TRBV6-5,CASSRTGGNQPQHF,TGTGCCAGCAGTCGGACAGGAGGCAATCAGCCCCAGCATTTT
TRBJ2-7,NA,NA,TRBV27,CASSFGTIYEQYF,TGTGCCAGCAGTTTTGGGACAATATACGAGCAGTACTTC
TRBJ1-6,TRBD1,NA,TRBV18,CATGQGYNSPLHF,TGTGCCACCGGACAGGGCTATAATTCACCCCTCCACTTT
TRBJ2-7,TRBD1,NA,TRBV28,CASSPWGQGSSYEQYF,TGTGCCAGCAGCCCATGGGGACAGGGATCCTCCTACGAGCAGTACTTC
TRBJ2-3,TRBD2,NA,TRBV7-9,CASTPSGRTDTQYF,TGTGCCAGCACCCCTAGCGGACGCACAGATACGCAGTATTTT
TRBJ1-5,TRBD1,NA,TRBV19,CASSGTGGDQPQHF,TGTGCCAGTAGCGGGACAGGGGGCGATCAGCCCCAGCATTTT